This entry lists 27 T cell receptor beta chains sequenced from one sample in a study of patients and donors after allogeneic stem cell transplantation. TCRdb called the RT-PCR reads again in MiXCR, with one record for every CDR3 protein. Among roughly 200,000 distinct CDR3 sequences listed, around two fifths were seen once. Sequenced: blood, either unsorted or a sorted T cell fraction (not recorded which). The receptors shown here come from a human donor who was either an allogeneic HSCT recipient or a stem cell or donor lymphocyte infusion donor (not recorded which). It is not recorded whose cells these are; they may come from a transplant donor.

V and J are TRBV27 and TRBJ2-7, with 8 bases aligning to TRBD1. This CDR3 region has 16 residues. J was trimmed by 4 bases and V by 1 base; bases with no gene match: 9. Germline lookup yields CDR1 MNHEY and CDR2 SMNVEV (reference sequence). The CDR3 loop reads CASSLCQGQDLYEQYF. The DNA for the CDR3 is TGTGCCAGCAGTTTATGTCAGGGACAGGACTTATACGAGCAGTACTTC.

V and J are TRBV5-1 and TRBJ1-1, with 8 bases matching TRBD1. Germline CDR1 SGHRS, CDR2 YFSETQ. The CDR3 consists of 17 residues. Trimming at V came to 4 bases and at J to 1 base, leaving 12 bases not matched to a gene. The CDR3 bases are TGCGCCAGCAGCCACCTGGACAGGGTGAGAGAGAACACTGAAGCTTTCTTT. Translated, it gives CASSHLDRVRENTEAFF.

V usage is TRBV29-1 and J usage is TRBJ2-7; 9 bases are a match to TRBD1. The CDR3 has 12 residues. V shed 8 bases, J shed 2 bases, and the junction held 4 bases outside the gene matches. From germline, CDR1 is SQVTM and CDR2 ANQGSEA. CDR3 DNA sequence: TGCAGCTACCGGGACAGGGCCTACGAGCAGTACTTC. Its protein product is CSYRDRAYEQYF.

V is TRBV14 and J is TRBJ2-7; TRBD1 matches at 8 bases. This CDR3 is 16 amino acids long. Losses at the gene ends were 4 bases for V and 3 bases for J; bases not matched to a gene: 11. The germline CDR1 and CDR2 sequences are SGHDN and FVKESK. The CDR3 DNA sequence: TGTGCCAGCAGCCCCCTAGGGACAGGCCTAAACTACGAGCAGTACTTC. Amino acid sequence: CASSPLGTGLNYEQYF.

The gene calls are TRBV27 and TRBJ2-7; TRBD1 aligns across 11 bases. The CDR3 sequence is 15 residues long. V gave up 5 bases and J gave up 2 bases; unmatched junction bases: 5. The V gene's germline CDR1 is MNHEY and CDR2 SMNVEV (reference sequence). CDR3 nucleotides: TGTGCCAGCAGTACCCGGGACAGGGGGACCTACGAGCAGTACTTC. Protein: CASSTRDRGTYEQYF.

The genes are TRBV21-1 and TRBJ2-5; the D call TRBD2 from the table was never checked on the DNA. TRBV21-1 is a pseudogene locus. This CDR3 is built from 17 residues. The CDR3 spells CASSKKTTGLAEETQYF. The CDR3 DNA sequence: TGTGCCAGCAGCAAAAAAACGACAGGACTAGCGGAAGAGACCCAGTACTTC.

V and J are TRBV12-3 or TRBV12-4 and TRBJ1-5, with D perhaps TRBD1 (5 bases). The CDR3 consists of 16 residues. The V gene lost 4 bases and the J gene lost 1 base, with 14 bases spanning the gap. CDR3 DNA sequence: TGTGCCAGCAGTTCCCCCTGGGGCTCGAGCAATCAGCCCCAGCATTTT. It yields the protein CASSSPWGSSNQPQHF.

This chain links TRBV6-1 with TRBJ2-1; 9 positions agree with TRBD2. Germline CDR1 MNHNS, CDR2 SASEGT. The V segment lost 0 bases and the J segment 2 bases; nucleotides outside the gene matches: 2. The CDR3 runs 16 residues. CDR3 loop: CASSEAPSGAYNEQFF. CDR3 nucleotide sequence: TGTGCCAGCAGTGAAGCCCCTAGCGGGGCCTACAATGAGCAGTTCTTC.

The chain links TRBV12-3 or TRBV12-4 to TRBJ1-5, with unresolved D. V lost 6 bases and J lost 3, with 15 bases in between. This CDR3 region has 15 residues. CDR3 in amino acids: CASSRRVSANQPQHF. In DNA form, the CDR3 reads TGTGCCAGCAGCCGCCGGGTCTCGGCCAATCAGCCCCAGCATTTT.

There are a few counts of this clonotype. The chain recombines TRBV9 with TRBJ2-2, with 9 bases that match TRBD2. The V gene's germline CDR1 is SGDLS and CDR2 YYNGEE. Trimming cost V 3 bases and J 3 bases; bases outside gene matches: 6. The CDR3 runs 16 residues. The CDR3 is CASSGPLAGHTGELFF. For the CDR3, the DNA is TGTGCCAGCAGCGGACCGCTAGCGGGACACACCGGGGAGCTGTTTTTT.

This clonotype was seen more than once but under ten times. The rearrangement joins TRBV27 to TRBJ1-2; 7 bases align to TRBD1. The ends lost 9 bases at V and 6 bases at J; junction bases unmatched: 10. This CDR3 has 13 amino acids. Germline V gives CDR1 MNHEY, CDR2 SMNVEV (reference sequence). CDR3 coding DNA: TGTGCCAGTATTGACAGGGAGGGAGATGGCTACACCTTC. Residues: CASIDREGDGYTF.

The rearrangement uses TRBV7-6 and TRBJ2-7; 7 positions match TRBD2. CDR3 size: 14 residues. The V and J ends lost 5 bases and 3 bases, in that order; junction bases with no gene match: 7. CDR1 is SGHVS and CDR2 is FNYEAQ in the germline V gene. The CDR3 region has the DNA TGTGCCAGCAGCCCTAGACTAGCCGGCTACGAGCAGTACTTC. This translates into CASSPRLAGYEQYF.

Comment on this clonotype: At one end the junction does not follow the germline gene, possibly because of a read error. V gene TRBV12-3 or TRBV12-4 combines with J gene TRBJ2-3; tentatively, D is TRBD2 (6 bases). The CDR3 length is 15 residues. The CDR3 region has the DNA TGTGCCAGCAGTATAGCGGTTAAAAGCACAGATACGCAGTATTTT. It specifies CASSIAVKSTDTQYF.

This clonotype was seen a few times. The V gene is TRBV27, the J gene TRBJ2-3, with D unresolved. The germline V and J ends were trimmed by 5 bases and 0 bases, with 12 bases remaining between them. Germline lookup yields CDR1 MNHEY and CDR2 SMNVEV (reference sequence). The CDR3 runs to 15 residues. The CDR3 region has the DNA TGTGCCAGCAGTCCACCGCGCCACAGCACAGATACGCAGTATTTT. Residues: CASSPPRHSTDTQYF.

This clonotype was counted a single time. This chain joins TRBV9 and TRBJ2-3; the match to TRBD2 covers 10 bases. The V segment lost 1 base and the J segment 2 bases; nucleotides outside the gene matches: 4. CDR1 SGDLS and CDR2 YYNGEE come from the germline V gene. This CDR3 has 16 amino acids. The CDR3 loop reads CASSVRTSGNTDTQYF. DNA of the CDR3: TGTGCCAGCAGCGTAAGGACTAGCGGTAACACAGATACGCAGTATTTT.

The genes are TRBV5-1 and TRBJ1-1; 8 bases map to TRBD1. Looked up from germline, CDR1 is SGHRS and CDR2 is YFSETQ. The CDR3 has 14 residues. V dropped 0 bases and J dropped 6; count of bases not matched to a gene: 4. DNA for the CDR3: TGCGCCAGCAGCTTGGCTAGGACAGGGTCTGAAGCTTTCTTT. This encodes CASSLARTGSEAFF. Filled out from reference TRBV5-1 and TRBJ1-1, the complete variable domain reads KAGVTQTPRYLIKTRGQQVTLSCSPISGHRSVSWYQQTPGQGLQFLFEYFSETQRNKGNFPGRFSGRQFSNSRSEMNVSTLELGDSALYLCASSLARTGSEAFFGQGTRLTVV.

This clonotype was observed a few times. The CDR3 region is CSVGNLTGVNQPQHF. CDR3 coding DNA: TGCAGCGTTGGGAATTTGACGGGTGTCAATCAGCCCCAGCATTTT. The J gene is TRBJ1-5, the V gene TRBV29-1; D is ambiguous. Germline CDR1 SQVTM, CDR2 ANQGSEA. The CDR3 contains 15 residues. V lost 4 bases to trimming and J lost 3 bases, with 16 bases between them.

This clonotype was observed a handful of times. Written as DNA, the CDR3 is TGTGCCAGCAGCCAATCCGGGACAGATAACTATGGCTACACCTTC. This codes for CASSQSGTDNYGYTF. The rearrangement uses TRBV3-1 and TRBJ1-2; 7 bases agree with TRBD1. This CDR3 region has 15 residues. Germline V lookup: CDR1 LGHDT, CDR2 YNNKEL (reference sequence). With 2 bases clipped from V and 1 base from J, the junction kept 4 bases outside the gene matches.

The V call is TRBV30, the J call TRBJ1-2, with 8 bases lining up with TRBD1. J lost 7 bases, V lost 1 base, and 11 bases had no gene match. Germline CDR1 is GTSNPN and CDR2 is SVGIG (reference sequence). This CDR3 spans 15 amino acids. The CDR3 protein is CAWSESLGQGSGYTF. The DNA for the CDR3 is TGTGCCTGGAGTGAGAGCCTCGGACAGGGCAGTGGCTACACCTTC.

The CDR3 DNA reads as TGCGCCAGCAGCCAAGATGGGGCGGAATACAATGAGCAGTTCTTC. Translating it yields CASSQDGAEYNEQFF. The chain is built from TRBV4-3 and TRBJ2-1, with TRBD1 as a possible D gene (5 bases). Germline V CDR1 and CDR2: LGHNA, YSLEER. This CDR3 contains 15 residues. Trimming stripped 0 bases from V and 4 bases from J, with 10 bases between.

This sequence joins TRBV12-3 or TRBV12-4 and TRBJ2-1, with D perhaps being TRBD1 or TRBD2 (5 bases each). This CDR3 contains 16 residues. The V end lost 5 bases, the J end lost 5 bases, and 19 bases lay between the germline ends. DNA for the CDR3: TGTGCCAGCAGTCCCCCTTTTGCCCGGGGCAACAATGAGCAGTTCTTC. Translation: CASSPPFARGNNEQFF.

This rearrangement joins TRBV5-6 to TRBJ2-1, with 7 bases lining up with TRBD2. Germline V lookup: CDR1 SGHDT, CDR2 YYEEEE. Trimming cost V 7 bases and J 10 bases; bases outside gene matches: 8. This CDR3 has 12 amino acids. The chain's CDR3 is CASGQSGIEQFF. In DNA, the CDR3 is TGTGCCAGCGGCCAAAGCGGGATCGAGCAGTTCTTC.

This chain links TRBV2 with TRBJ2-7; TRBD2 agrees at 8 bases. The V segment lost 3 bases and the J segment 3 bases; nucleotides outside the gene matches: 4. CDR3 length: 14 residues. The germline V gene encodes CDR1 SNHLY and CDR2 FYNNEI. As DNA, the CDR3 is TGTGCCAGCAGTGAGACGGGAGGGAGCTACGAGCAGTACTTC. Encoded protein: CASSETGGSYEQYF.

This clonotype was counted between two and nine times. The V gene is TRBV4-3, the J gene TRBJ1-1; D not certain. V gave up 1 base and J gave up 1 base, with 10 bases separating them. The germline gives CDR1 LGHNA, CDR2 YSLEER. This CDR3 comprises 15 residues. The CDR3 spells CASSQVETGNTEAFF. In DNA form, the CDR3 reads TGCGCCAGCAGCCAAGTCGAGACGGGGAACACTGAAGCTTTCTTT.

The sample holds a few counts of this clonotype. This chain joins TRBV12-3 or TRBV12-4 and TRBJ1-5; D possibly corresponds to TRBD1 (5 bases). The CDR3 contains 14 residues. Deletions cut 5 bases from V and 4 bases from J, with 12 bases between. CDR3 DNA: TGTGCCAGCAGTGCCGGGACTGCTAATCAGCCCCAGCATTTT. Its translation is CASSAGTANQPQHF.

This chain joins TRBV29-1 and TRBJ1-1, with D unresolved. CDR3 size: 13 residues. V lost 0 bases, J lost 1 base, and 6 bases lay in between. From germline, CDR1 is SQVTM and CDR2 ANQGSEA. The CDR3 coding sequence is TGCAGCGTTGAAGAAAACGGGAACACTGAAGCTTTCTTT. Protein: CSVEENGNTEAFF. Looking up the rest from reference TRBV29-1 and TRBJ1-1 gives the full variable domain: SAVISQKPSRDICQRGTSLTIQCQVDSQVTMMFWYRQQPGQSLTLIATANQGSEATYESGFVIDKFPISRPNLTFSTLTVSNMSPEDSSIYLCSVEENGNTEAFFGQGTRLTVV.

In DNA form, the CDR3 reads TGTGCCAGCATTAGGCGGTCAGGGGGCAAGAATGAGCAGTTCTTC. The encoded protein is CASIRRSGGKNEQFF. The rearrangement uses TRBV27 and TRBJ2-1; 8 bases are shared with TRBD1. CDR1 and CDR2 (germline): MNHEY, SMNVEV (reference sequence). There are 15 residues in the CDR3. Germline trimming cut 7 bases from V and 7 bases from J; bases unmatched to any gene: 12.